One and the same sample provided the 8 T cell receptor beta chains below, sequenced in a study of T cells in Graves' hyperthyroidism and ophthalmopathy. There were TCR beta CDR3 regions amplified from RNA transcripts. The TCR CDR3 first-round RT-PCR relied on the HTBI primer set. TCRdb fed the multiplex PCR reads into MiXCR, producing one record per CDR3 protein. The sample shows a few hundred thousand distinct CDR3 sequences, around 15% of them seen only once. The specimen was blood. The receptor source for this set is a woman aged 18-35 years with Graves' hyperthyroidism.

DNA for the CDR3: TGTGCCAGCAGTTTACCGGGACAGGGGATCACTGAAGCTTTCTTT. It encodes CASSLPGQGITEAFF. The chain uses TRBV12-3 or TRBV12-4 and TRBJ1-1; 10 nucleotides agree with TRBD1. The V gene end was trimmed by 2 bases and the J gene end by 4 bases; junction bases not matched to a gene: 4. This CDR3 is 15 amino acids long.

This clonotype was seen repeatedly, ten times or more. V usage is TRBV5-6 and J usage is TRBJ1-1; D gene ambiguous. From germline, CDR1 is SGHDT and CDR2 YYEEEE. V was clipped by 4 bases and J by 4 bases, with 11 bases between them. This CDR3 contains 13 residues. CDR3: CASSIRAATEAFF. The CDR3 DNA is TGTGCCAGCAGCATCCGGGCCGCCACTGAAGCTTTCTTT.

This clonotype was detected ten times or more. The J gene is TRBJ2-5, the V gene TRBV6-2 or TRBV6-3; possibly TRBD1 or TRBD2 for D (6 bases each). The CDR3 totals 15 residues. Germline lookup yields CDR1 MNHEY and CDR2 SVGEGT. Trimming removed 6 bases at V and 5 bases at J, with 19 bases between. CDR3 in amino acids: CASRDGGTGKETQYF. CDR3 DNA: TGTGCCAGCAGGGACGGGGGAACAGGGAAGGAGACCCAGTACTTC.

This clonotype was seen ten or more times. This rearrangement joins TRBV7-8 to TRBJ2-7; TRBD2 agrees at 12 bases. Germline lookup yields CDR1 SGHVS and CDR2 FQNEAQ. The CDR3 is 14 amino acids. J gave up 4 bases and V 2 bases, and 0 bases lay outside the gene matches. DNA for the CDR3: TGTGCCAGCAGCTTAACTAGCGGGGGGTACGAGCAGTACTTC. Its protein product is CASSLTSGGYEQYF.

V and J are TRBV12-5 and TRBJ2-1; D might be TRBD2 (6 bases). The CDR3 has 14 amino acids. CDR1 LGHNT and CDR2 FRNRAP come from the germline V gene. The germline V and J ends were trimmed by 5 bases and 10 bases, with 18 bases remaining between them. Written as DNA, the CDR3 is TGTGCTAGTGGTCCCCCGAGTCCGGCGGGGGAGCAGTTCTTC. Amino acid sequence: CASGPPSPAGEQFF.

The chain carries TRBV5-5 and TRBJ2-5; perhaps TRBD2 as D (6 bases). This CDR3 is built from 15 residues. Germline CDR1 reads SGHKS; CDR2 reads YYEKEE (reference sequence). V gave up 4 bases and J gave up 4 bases, with 17 bases separating them. The CDR3 here is CASSPIDSGGETQYF. The DNA for the CDR3 is TGTGCCAGCAGCCCAATCGACTCCGGGGGAGAGACCCAGTACTTC.

This rearrangement joins TRBV4-2 to TRBJ2-1; TRBD2 is a possible D gene (5 bases). Trimming removed 8 bases from V and 4 bases from J, with 9 bases in between. CDR1 and CDR2 from the germline V gene are LGHNA and YNFKEQ. This CDR3 is built from 12 residues. As DNA, the CDR3 is TGTGCCAGCGGAGAGGGTTACAATGAGCAGTTCTTC. Translated, it gives CASGEGYNEQFF.

The chain couples TRBV9 to TRBJ2-1, with TRBD2 matching 7 bases. The CDR3 loop spans 19 amino acids. The junction had 19 bases not matched to a gene; V was cut back by 0 bases and J by 7 bases. Looked up from germline, CDR1 is SGDLS and CDR2 is YYNGEE. The CDR3 loop is CASSVADRLVAGVANEQFF. The CDR3 DNA reads TGTGCCAGCAGCGTAGCCGATCGGTTGGTGGCGGGAGTAGCAAATGAGCAGTTCTTC.